The 6 T cell receptor beta chains below come from one sample, sequenced in a study of control samples from healthy donors and cancer patients. The method was immunoSEQ multiplex PCR; TCRdb's version includes in-frame clones alone and lacks a portion of them. Among roughly 150,000 clones listed, about 93% were seen once. Sequences were obtained from blood. All receptors come from a man aged 45-65 years in good health.

This clone came up a few times. This chain connects TRBV14 to TRBJ1-4; TRBD1 aligns across 8 bases. The CDR3 extends over 16 amino acids. Germline V gene data show CDR1 as SGHDN and CDR2 as FVKESK. V shed 4 bases, J shed 4 bases, and the junction held 8 bases outside the gene matches. Here the CDR3 reads CASSRQGMGSNEKLFF. The DNA for the CDR3 is TGTGCCAGCAGCCGACAGGGGATGGGGAGTAATGAAAAACTGTTTTTT.

The V gene is TRBV6-5, the J gene TRBJ2-3, with a possible D match to TRBD2 (5 bases). Germline V gene data show CDR1 as MNHEY and CDR2 as SVGAGI. The CDR3 sequence is 15 residues long. With 2 bases removed from V and 0 bases from J, the gap between germline ends came to 9 bases. The CDR3 loop reads CASSYGGPSTDTQYF. CDR3 DNA sequence: TGTGCCAGCAGTTACGGCGGGCCTAGCACAGATACGCAGTATTTT.

The J gene is TRBJ2-3, the V gene TRBV4-1, with 8 bases fitting TRBD2. V lost 4 bases and J lost 2; bases outside the gene matches: 14. Germline V CDR1 and CDR2: MGHRA, YSYEKL. CDR3 size: 18 residues. The CDR3 nucleotides are TGCGCCAGCAGCCCCTCTCGGGGGGGCCCCTCAAACACAGATACGCAGTATTTT. This encodes CASSPSRGGPSNTDTQYF.

The chain couples TRBV19 to TRBJ1-2; D is ambiguous. V was shortened by 3 bases and J by 3 bases, with 14 bases between the two germline ends. This CDR3 region has 15 residues. CDR1 and CDR2 (germline): LNHDA, SQIVND (reference sequence). The CDR3 sequence is CASSMMRTQDYGYTF. CDR3 in DNA: TGTGCCAGTAGTATGATGCGCACTCAGGACTATGGCTACACCTTC.

The J gene is TRBJ1-2, the V gene TRBV4-1; possibly TRBD1 for D (6 bases). CDR3 length equals 14 residues. V lost 0 bases and J 8 bases, leaving 13 bases between the germline ends. The germline gives CDR1 MGHRA, CDR2 YSYEKL. The CDR3 here is CASSQDHREGGYTF. The CDR3 DNA sequence: TGCGCCAGCAGCCAAGACCACAGGGAGGGCGGCTACACCTTC.

In this sample, this clone turned up once. This chain joins TRBV3-1 (or the pseudogene TRBV3-2) and TRBJ2-5; 9 positions agree with TRBD2. This CDR3 has 18 amino acids. Germline CDR1 reads LGHDT; CDR2 reads YNNKEL (reference sequence). V shed 5 bases and J 1 base; nucleotides not matched to a gene: 14. The CDR3 is CASSSRGGSGRLQETQYF. CDR3 bases: TGTGCCAGCAGCTCAAGAGGTGGTAGCGGGAGACTCCAAGAGACCCAGTACTTC.